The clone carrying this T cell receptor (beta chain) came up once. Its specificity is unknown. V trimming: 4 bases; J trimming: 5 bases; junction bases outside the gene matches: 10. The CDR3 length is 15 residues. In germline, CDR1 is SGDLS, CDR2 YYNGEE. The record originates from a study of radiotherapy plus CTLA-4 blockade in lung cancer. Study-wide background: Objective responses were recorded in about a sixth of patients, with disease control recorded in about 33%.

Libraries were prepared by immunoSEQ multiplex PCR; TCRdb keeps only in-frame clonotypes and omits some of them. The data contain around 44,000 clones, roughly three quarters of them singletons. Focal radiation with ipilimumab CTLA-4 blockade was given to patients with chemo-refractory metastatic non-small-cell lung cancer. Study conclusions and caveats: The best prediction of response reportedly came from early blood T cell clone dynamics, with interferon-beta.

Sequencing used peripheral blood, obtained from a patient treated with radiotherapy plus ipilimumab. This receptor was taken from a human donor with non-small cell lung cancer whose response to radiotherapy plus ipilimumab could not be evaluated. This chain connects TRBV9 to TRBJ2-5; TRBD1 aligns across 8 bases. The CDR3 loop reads CASSPRRQGWETQYF. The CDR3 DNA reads TGTGCCAGCAGCCCGCGGAGACAGGGGTGGGAGACCCAGTACTTC.